These 13 T cell receptor beta chains share one sample of origin, sequenced in a study of cytomegalovirus exposure and HLA in healthy donors. The PCR used 60 Vbeta and 13 Jbeta primers. Using immunoSEQ multiplex PCR, the repertoire was profiled, and TCRdb retains in-frame clones only, with some absent. Of nearly 100,000 clones listed, around a tenth are singletons. Input material: PBMCs. These receptors came from a man aged 50 to 60 in good health and CMV-seropositive.

This clone has only a few counts. This chain joins TRBV21-1 and TRBJ1-5; the table assigns TRBD1, which was not confirmed against the DNA. TRBV21-1 is a pseudogene locus. The CDR3 has 15 amino acids. The CDR3 sequence is CATARDRGQGQPQHF. DNA of the CDR3: TGTGCCACGGCCCGGGACAGGGGGCAGGGACAGCCCCAGCATTTT.

This clone was observed a handful of times. As DNA, the CDR3 is TGTGCCAGCAGTTTGGGGACAGGGTGGGGGGAGACCCAGTACTTC. This sequence encodes CASSLGTGWGETQYF. The chain has TRBV2 and TRBJ2-5; the match to TRBD1 covers 9 bases. The CDR3 runs to 15 residues. Trimming at V came to 5 bases and at J to 5 bases, leaving 9 bases not matched to a gene. The germline V gene has CDR1 SNHLY and CDR2 FYNNEI.

This clone was seen more than once but under ten times. The chain couples TRBV6-1 to TRBJ2-7, with 10 bases aligning to TRBD1. Germline loops: CDR1 MNHNS, CDR2 SASEGT. J gave up 0 bases and V 4 bases, and 6 bases lay outside the gene matches. CDR3 size: 16 residues. The CDR3 bases are TGTGCCAGCAGTGTACCGGACAGGGGGAGCTCCTACGAGCAGTACTTC. Translation gives CASSVPDRGSSYEQYF.

The rearrangement uses TRBV7-9 and TRBJ1-1; perhaps TRBD1 as D (5 bases). This CDR3 comprises 14 residues. With 0 bases removed from V and 0 bases from J, the gap between germline ends came to 5 bases. Germline V gives CDR1 SEHNR, CDR2 FQNEAQ (reference sequence). The CDR3 region has the DNA TGTGCCAGCAGCTTAGCAGGGGTGAACACTGAAGCTTTCTTT. This codes for CASSLAGVNTEAFF.

This chain links TRBV28 with TRBJ2-7, with TRBD2 as a possible D gene (6 bases). CDR3 length equals 14 residues. The germline V and J ends were trimmed by 7 bases and 0 bases, with 13 bases remaining between them. Germline values: CDR1 MDHEN, CDR2 SYDVKM. The CDR3 sequence is CASTRGGSSYEQYF. The CDR3 nucleotides are TGTGCCAGCACGAGAGGAGGGAGCTCCTACGAGCAGTACTTC.

The V call is TRBV27, the J call TRBJ2-7; 8 bases are shared with TRBD1. Germline trimming cut 5 bases from V and 10 bases from J; bases unmatched to any gene: 16. Germline V gives CDR1 MNHEY, CDR2 SMNVEV (reference sequence). The CDR3 has 15 amino acids. For the CDR3, the DNA is TGTGCCAGCAGTGTTCGACAGGGGCTCGGCGTCGGTCAGTACTTC. Protein product: CASSVRQGLGVGQYF.

The V gene is TRBV5-1, the J gene TRBJ2-3, with TRBD1 as a possible D gene (6 bases). CDR1 SGHRS and CDR2 YFSETQ come from the germline V gene. This CDR3 region has 19 residues. Trimming removed 2 bases from V and 1 base from J, with 23 bases in between. The CDR3 region is CASSLSGTGSMSGTDTQYF. Here the CDR3 DNA reads TGCGCCAGCAGCTTAAGTGGAACAGGGAGCATGTCCGGCACAGATACGCAGTATTTT.

This clone was counted a few times. The chain links TRBV7-2 to TRBJ2-1, with 10 bases that match TRBD2. The CDR3 runs 15 residues. J was trimmed by 12 bases and V by 1 base; bases with no gene match: 9. Germline lookup yields CDR1 SGHTA and CDR2 FQGNSA. The chain's CDR3 is CASSLGGTSVHGQFF. CDR3 coding DNA: TGTGCCAGCAGCTTAGGGGGGACTAGCGTTCATGGGCAGTTCTTC.

Here the CDR3 DNA reads TGTGCCAGCAGCTTCGAGGGGGCTGTTGGAAACACCATATATTTT. Translating it yields CASSFEGAVGNTIYF. The chain couples TRBV13 to TRBJ1-3; 7 nucleotides line up with TRBD1. Germline V lookup: CDR1 PRHDT, CDR2 FYEKMQ (reference sequence). The CDR3 contains 15 residues. V lost 3 bases and J lost 3; bases outside the gene matches: 5.

The V gene is TRBV4-2, the J gene TRBJ2-3, with a weak D call TRBD1 (5 bases). Germline V CDR1 and CDR2: LGHNA, YNFKEQ. Trimming shortened V by 0 bases and J by 0 bases, and 13 bases separated the two germline ends. The CDR3 length is 17 residues. The CDR3 DNA is TGTGCCAGCAGCCAAGATAAGGGGCTGCCGAGCACAGATACGCAGTATTTT. Its translation is CASSQDKGLPSTDTQYF.

In its sample, this clone was seen many times. V usage is TRBV4-1 and J usage is TRBJ1-4; possible D gene TRBD1, 5 bases. The germline V gene encodes CDR1 MGHRA and CDR2 YSYEKL. The CDR3 sequence is 13 residues long. The V end was cut by 4 bases, the J end by 10 bases, with 13 bases between. The DNA for the CDR3 is TGCGCCAGCAGCCTTAACAGCGGGGGAAAACTGTTTTTT. As protein: CASSLNSGGKLFF.

This clone was observed a handful of times. The chain uses TRBV7-2 and TRBJ1-1, with D perhaps TRBD1 (6 bases). This CDR3 comprises 13 residues. V shed 8 bases and J shed 6 bases, with 16 bases lying between them. From germline, CDR1 is SGHTA and CDR2 FQGNSA. CDR3 nucleotides: TGTGCCAGCGATACAGGGAACAGAGCTGAAGCTTTCTTT. Its translation is CASDTGNRAEAFF.

The chain couples TRBV27 to TRBJ1-2; TRBD1 aligns across 7 bases. The CDR3 spans 14 residues. Trimming cost V 6 bases and J 7 bases; bases outside gene matches: 11. CDR1 is MNHEY and CDR2 is SMNVEV in the germline V gene (reference sequence). CDR3 DNA sequence: TGTGCCAGCAGAATGACAGGGACCAAGGCTGGCTACACCTTC. Translated, it gives CASRMTGTKAGYTF.